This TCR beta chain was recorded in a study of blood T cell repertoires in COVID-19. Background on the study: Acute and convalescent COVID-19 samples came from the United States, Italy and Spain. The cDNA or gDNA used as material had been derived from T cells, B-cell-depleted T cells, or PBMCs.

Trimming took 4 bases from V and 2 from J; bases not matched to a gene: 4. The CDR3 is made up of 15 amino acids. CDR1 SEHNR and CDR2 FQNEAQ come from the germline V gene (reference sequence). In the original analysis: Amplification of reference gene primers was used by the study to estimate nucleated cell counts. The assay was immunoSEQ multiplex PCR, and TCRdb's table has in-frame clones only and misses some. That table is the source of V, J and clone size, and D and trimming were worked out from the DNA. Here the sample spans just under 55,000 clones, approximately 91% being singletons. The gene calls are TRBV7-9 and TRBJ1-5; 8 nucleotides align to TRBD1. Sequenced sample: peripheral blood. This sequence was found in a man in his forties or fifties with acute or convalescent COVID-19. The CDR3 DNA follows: TGTGCCAGCAGCTATGGACAGGGCCGCAATCAGCCCCAGCATTTT. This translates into CASSYGQGRNQPQHF.